This TCR beta chain derives from a study of PD-L1 blockade in urothelial cancer. This clone was observed a handful of times. Trimming cost V 5 bases and J 2 bases, with 10 bases left between them. Per germline, CDR1 SNHLY and CDR2 FYNNEI. The CDR3 sequence is 14 residues long. Sequencing was performed with immunoSEQ multiplex PCR; in TCRdb, only in-frame clones are kept and a portion is missing. Of some 53,000 clones in the sample, about 72% were seen once. The receptor comes from a man between 65 and 85 years old with urothelial cancer. The rearrangement uses TRBV2 and TRBJ2-1; tentatively, D is TRBD1 (6 bases). The sequencing here drew on PBMCs, taken around atezolizumab (anti-PD-L1) treatment. The CDR3 nucleotides are TGTGCCAGCAGTCAGGGGCGGCCCTACAATGAGCAGTTCTTC. As protein: CASSQGRPYNEQFF.